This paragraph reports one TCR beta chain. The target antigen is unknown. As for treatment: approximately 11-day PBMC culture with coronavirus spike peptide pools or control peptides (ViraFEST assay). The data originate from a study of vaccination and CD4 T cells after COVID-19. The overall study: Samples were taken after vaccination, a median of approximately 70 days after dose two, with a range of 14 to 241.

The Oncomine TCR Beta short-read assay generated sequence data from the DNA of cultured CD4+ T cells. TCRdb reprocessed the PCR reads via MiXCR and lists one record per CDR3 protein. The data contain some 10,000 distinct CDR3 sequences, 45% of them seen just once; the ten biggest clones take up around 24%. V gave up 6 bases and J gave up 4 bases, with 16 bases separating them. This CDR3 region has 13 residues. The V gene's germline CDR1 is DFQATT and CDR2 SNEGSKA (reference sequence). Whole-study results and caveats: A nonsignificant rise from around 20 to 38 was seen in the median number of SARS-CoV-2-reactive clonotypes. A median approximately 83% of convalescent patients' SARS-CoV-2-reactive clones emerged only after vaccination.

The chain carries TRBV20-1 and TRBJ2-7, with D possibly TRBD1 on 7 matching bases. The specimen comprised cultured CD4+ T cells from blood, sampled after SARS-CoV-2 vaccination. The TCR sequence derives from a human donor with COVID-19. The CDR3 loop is CSARDSERYEQYF. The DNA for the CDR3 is TGCAGTGCGCGGGACAGCGAGCGGTACGAGCAGTACTTC.